A selection of T cell receptor beta chains follows, all from one sample in a study of PD-L1 blockade in urothelial cancer. The method was immunoSEQ multiplex PCR; TCRdb's version includes in-frame clones alone and lacks a portion of them. Among 50,000 to 70,000 clones listed, over 75% were seen once. Sequencing was performed on PBMCs, taken around atezolizumab (anti-PD-L1) treatment. The receptors stem from a man between 65 and 85 years old with urothelial cancer. Both conserved end residues are part of each CDR3. D genes are given only for firm matches. Clone size appears in some rows only: once, few, many, or a class for an expanded clone.

few TRBJ2-5 NA TRBV5-6 CASSFDVPREPQETQYF TGTGCCAGCAGCTTTGACGTCCCAAGGGAGCCCCAAGAGACCCAGTACTTC
NA TRBJ1-5 TRBD1 TRBV10-1 CASQDRGVGYGNQPQHF TGCGCCTCCCAAGACAGGGGTGTCGGTTATGGCAATCAGCCCCAGCATTTT
NA TRBJ1-2 TRBD1 TRBV6-6 CASSPLDRVYGYTF TGTGCCAGCAGTCCGTTGGACAGGGTCTACGGCTACACCTTC
NA TRBJ2-1 TRBD2 TRBV9 CASSSIASGTWLF TGTGCCAGCAGCTCAATCGCTAGCGGGACTTGGCTCTTC
NA TRBJ1-5 NA TRBV4-2 CASSQDGSNQPQHF TGTGCCAGCAGCCAAGATGGCTCTAATCAGCCCCAGCATTTT
NA TRBJ1-3 NA TRBV21-1 CASSKSYGTGSSGNTIYF TGTGCCAGCAGCAAAAGCTATGGGACAGGTAGCTCTGGAAACACCATATATTTT
NA TRBJ2-2 TRBD1 TRBV18 CASSPPKTGLNTGELFF TGTGCCAGCTCACCACCAAAGACAGGGTTGAACACCGGGGAGCTGTTTTTT
NA TRBJ2-2 NA TRBV30 CAWSPRRSGGNTGELFF TGTGCCTGGAGCCCCAGACGAAGCGGAGGAAACACCGGGGAGCTGTTTTTT
NA TRBJ2-7 TRBD2 TRBV27 CASSLSLAGAGEQYF TGTGCCAGCAGTTTATCGTTGGCGGGAGCTGGTGAGCAGTACTTC
NA TRBJ1-1 TRBD1 TRBV11-3 CASSLDGTENTEAFF TGTGCCAGCAGCTTAGACGGGACAGAGAACACTGAAGCTTTCTTT
NA TRBJ2-5 NA TRBV9 CASSPPGEETQYF TGTGCCAGCAGCCCCCCGGGGGAGGAGACCCAGTACTTC
NA TRBJ1-2 NA TRBV11-2 CASSRTGQLKYGYTF TGTGCCAGCAGCCGTACTGGACAGCTTAAGTATGGCTACACCTTC
NA TRBJ2-7 NA TRBV6-6 CASSETPYEQYF TGTGCCAGCTCGGAGACCCCCTACGAGCAGTACTTC
NA TRBJ2-7 TRBD1 TRBV12-5 CASGTGVEEQYF TGTGCTAGTGGGACAGGGGTTGAGGAGCAGTACTTC
few TRBJ2-7 NA TRBV5-1 CASSSEGRLDEQYF TGCGCCAGCAGCTCGGAGGGCCGGCTAGACGAGCAGTACTTC
once TRBJ2-1 NA TRBV11-3 CASSLDRLAHNEQFF TGTGCCAGCAGCTTAGATAGGCTAGCGCACAATGAGCAGTTCTTC
NA TRBJ2-1 NA TRBV11-3 CASSLTPNEQFF TGTGCCAGCAGCCTAACCCCCAATGAGCAGTTCTTC
NA TRBJ1-1 NA TRBV29-1 CSVAGGNGPNTEAFF TGCAGCGTTGCGGGGGGGAATGGACCGAACACTGAAGCTTTCTTT
once TRBJ2-1 NA TRBV10-3 CAISASRGAGNEQFF TGTGCCATCAGTGCCTCTCGGGGGGCTGGGAATGAGCAGTTCTTC
NA TRBJ2-5 NA TRBV5-4 CASSRTRGVETQYF TGTGCCAGCAGCCGGACTAGGGGGGTGGAGACCCAGTACTTC
NA TRBJ2-5 NA TRBV5-8 CASSSISSASAQETQYF TGTGCCAGCAGCTCCATCAGCTCGGCTAGCGCGCAAGAGACCCAGTACTTC
NA TRBJ1-4 NA TRBV19 CASSIGGTNEKLFF TGTGCCAGTAGTATAGGGGGCACTAATGAAAAACTGTTTTTT
NA TRBJ2-2 TRBD2 TRBV5-5 CASSSFGWGTSSTGELFF TGTGCCAGCAGCTCATTTGGATGGGGGACTAGCAGCACCGGGGAGCTGTTTTTT
NA TRBJ1-1 TRBD1 TRBV29-1 CSVRDQGATEAFF TGCAGCGTTAGAGACCAGGGGGCCACTGAAGCTTTCTTT
NA TRBJ1-2 TRBD1 TRBV2 CASSLDRTDYGYTF TGTGCCAGCAGCCTGGACAGGACCGACTATGGCTACACCTTC
once TRBJ2-1 TRBD2 TRBV28 CASNPIGASGRNEQFF TGTGCCAGCAACCCTATCGGGGCTAGCGGGAGGAATGAGCAGTTCTTC
NA TRBJ2-7 TRBD2 TRBV5-5 CASNGGVAEYEQYF TGTGCCAGCAATGGGGGGGTAGCGGAGTACGAGCAGTACTTC
NA TRBJ2-3 NA TRBV5-4 CASSQEGGLTDTQYF TGTGCCAGCAGCCAAGAGGGAGGACTCACAGATACGCAGTATTTT
NA TRBJ2-3 NA TRBV30 CAWSYGASVSTDTQYF TGTGCCTGGAGTTATGGGGCTAGCGTAAGCACAGATACGCAGTATTTT
NA TRBJ1-1 TRBD1 TRBV5-6 CASSFTGTVETEAFF TGTGCCAGCAGCTTTACCGGGACAGTGGAGACTGAAGCTTTCTTT
once TRBJ1-4 NA TRBV7-6 CASSSRGAGNEKLFF TGTGCCAGCAGCTCCCGCGGAGCGGGTAATGAAAAACTGTTTTTT
NA TRBJ2-7 NA TRBV2 CASRAGQPTYEQYF TGTGCCAGCAGGGCGGGACAGCCAACCTACGAGCAGTACTTC
once TRBJ2-1 TRBD2 TRBV7-3 CASSTLAGEGNEQFF TGTGCCAGCAGCACCCTAGCGGGAGAAGGCAATGAGCAGTTCTTC
NA TRBJ2-7 NA TRBV9 CASSPRNSRGYIYEQYF TGTGCCAGCAGTCCCAGGAACTCCAGGGGCTATATCTACGAGCAGTACTTC
NA TRBJ1-2 TRBD1 TRBV27 CASSTTGEYGYTF TGTGCCAGCAGTACTACAGGGGAATATGGCTACACCTTC
NA TRBJ2-7 TRBD1 TRBV4-3 CASSQGLDRGTYEQYF TGCGCCAGCAGCCAAGGATTAGACAGGGGAACCTACGAGCAGTACTTC
NA TRBJ2-7 TRBD1 TRBV19 CASSFWTGSSYEQYF TGTGCCAGTAGTTTTTGGACAGGATCCTCCTACGAGCAGTACTTC
NA TRBJ1-5 TRBD1 TRBV9 CASSQGAQGNQPQHF TGTGCCAGCAGTCAGGGGGCCCAGGGCAATCAGCCCCAGCATTTT
NA TRBJ1-5 TRBD1 TRBV28 CASSLDRGPRQPQHF TGTGCCAGCAGCCTGGACAGGGGGCCCCGTCAGCCCCAGCATTTT
few TRBJ1-1 TRBD1 TRBV6-6 CASSPTGGSGEAFF TGTGCCAGCAGTCCTACAGGGGGTTCGGGTGAAGCTTTCTTT
NA TRBJ1-5 TRBD1 TRBV9 CASSARTGSQPQHF TGTGCCAGCAGCGCGCGGACAGGGAGTCAGCCCCAGCATTTT
NA TRBJ2-3 TRBD2 TRBV2 CASTTGGNTDTQYF TGTGCCAGCACGACGGGAGGGAACACAGATACGCAGTATTTT
NA TRBJ2-3 NA TRBV19 CASSASYTDTQYF TGTGCCAGTAGTGCTAGCTACACAGATACGCAGTATTTT